One sample yielded the 10 T cell receptor beta chains listed below, sequenced in a study of T cell changes during pregnancy in multiple sclerosis. Method: immunoSEQ multiplex PCR; TCRdb's copy keeps in-frame clones and lacks some. The sample includes 60,000 to 75,000 clones, roughly nine tenths of them seen just once. Specimen: peripheral blood, collected in the second trimester of pregnancy. These receptor sequences come from a female donor in good health, enrolled as a control in a pregnancy study.

This chain uses TRBV28 with TRBJ1-2, with D maybe TRBD1 (6 bases). Trimming removed 7 bases from V and 4 bases from J, with 13 bases in between. This CDR3 contains 13 residues. Germline assignment: CDR1 MDHEN and CDR2 SYDVKM. In DNA, the CDR3 is TGTGCCAGCATGGGGGCAGGGGCCTATGGCTACACCTTC. Translating it yields CASMGAGAYGYTF.

This CDR3 is CASSWGTSGGAGTDTQYF. In DNA form, the CDR3 reads TGCGCCAGCAGCTGGGGGACTAGCGGGGGGGCCGGCACAGATACGCAGTATTTT. The chain carries TRBV5-1 and TRBJ2-3, with 16 bases identical to TRBD2. The J segment lost 1 base and the V segment lost 3 bases, leaving 5 bases of the junction unmatched. CDR1 is SGHRS, CDR2 YFSETQ, per germline. CDR3 length: 18 residues.

The gene calls are TRBV10-3 and TRBJ1-3; D uncertain. V lost 1 base and J lost 0, with 7 bases in between. Per the germline V gene, CDR1 is ENHRY and CDR2 is SYGVKD. The CDR3 loop spans 15 amino acids. CDR3 DNA: TGTGCCATCAGTGAGTGGGCCTCCTCTGGAAACACCATATATTTT. Amino acid sequence: CAISEWASSGNTIYF.

The sample holds one count of this clone. This sequence joins TRBV4-2 and TRBJ1-5; D is unresolved. Trimming shortened V by 2 bases and J by 2 bases, and 10 bases separated the two germline ends. The CDR3 is 15 residues long. Germline CDR1 reads LGHNA; CDR2 reads YNFKEQ. The DNA of the CDR3 is TGTGCCAGCAGCCAACTTTGGGAGGGCAATCAGCCCCAGCATTTT. This codes for CASSQLWEGNQPQHF.

This chain links TRBV2 with TRBJ1-1; D unclear. V was pared by 4 bases and J by 4 bases, with 13 bases between. The CDR3 sequence is 14 residues long. Germline V lookup: CDR1 SNHLY, CDR2 FYNNEI. The CDR3 reads CASSVKEGSTEAFF. The CDR3 nucleotides are TGTGCCAGCAGTGTAAAAGAGGGCTCCACTGAAGCTTTCTTT.

V usage is TRBV19 and J usage is TRBJ1-4; maybe TRBD1 (5 bases). V lost 6 bases and J 2 bases, leaving 10 bases between the germline ends. The CDR3 totals 14 residues. The germline gives CDR1 LNHDA, CDR2 SQIVND (reference sequence). The CDR3: CASRMGGTNEKLFF. The CDR3 nucleotides are TGTGCCAGTAGAATGGGGGGGACTAATGAAAAACTGTTTTTT.

The chain links TRBV9 to TRBJ1-5; possibly TRBD1 for D (6 bases). The CDR3 sequence is 16 residues long. V shed 2 bases and J shed 7 bases, with 19 bases lying between them. From germline, CDR1 is SGDLS and CDR2 YYNGEE. The DNA of the CDR3 is TGTGCCAGCAGCGTTAAAAACAGGGTTTTTGAGCAGCCCCAGCATTTT. Its protein product is CASSVKNRVFEQPQHF.

V and J are TRBV11-2 and TRBJ2-4; D is ambiguous. This CDR3 has 15 residues. Trimming left V 1 base short and J 6 bases short, with 13 bases between. Germline V lookup: CDR1 SGHAT, CDR2 FQNNGV. CDR3 coding DNA: TGTGCCAGCAGCTTAGGGGCAGGAAAAAGAAACATTCAGTACTTC. It yields the protein CASSLGAGKRNIQYF.

The V gene is TRBV4-3, the J gene TRBJ1-3; TRBD1 matches at 7 bases. The CDR3 spans 16 residues. Germline CDR1 reads LGHNA; CDR2 reads YSLEER. V shed 1 base, J shed 2 bases, and the junction held 5 bases outside the gene matches. This CDR3 is CASSQALQGTGNTIYF. CDR3 DNA sequence: TGCGCCAGCAGCCAAGCCCTACAGGGGACTGGAAACACCATATATTTT.

The chain combines TRBV19 with TRBJ2-5; D may be TRBD2 (5 bases). This CDR3 spans 14 amino acids. Trimming took off 6 bases at V and 4 bases at J, with 15 bases between the two ends. CDR1 and CDR2 from the germline V gene are LNHDA and SQIVND (reference sequence). The CDR3 region is CASSIASSIETQYF. Here the CDR3 DNA reads TGTGCCAGTAGCATCGCTAGCTCCATAGAGACCCAGTACTTC.